These 24 T cell receptor beta chains share one sample of origin, sequenced in a study of Graves' ophthalmopathy and Graves' hyperthyroidism. RNA transcripts were the template, and TCR beta CDR3 regions were amplified from them. In the first round, RT-PCR was carried out with HTBI primers, and a multiplex PCR formed the second round. TCRdb re-called the multiplex PCR reads through MiXCR, storing one row per CDR3 protein. Of about 500,000 distinct CDR3 sequences listed, 35% to 45% are singletons. Input material: peripheral blood or thyroid tissue (not recorded which). The receptors were gathered from an adult man with Graves' hyperthyroidism.

This clonotype was observed a few times. This sequence joins TRBV29-1 and TRBJ2-6; unclear D gene. The length of the CDR3 is 11 residues. Germline CDR1 is SQVTM and CDR2 is ANQGSEA. Trimming took off 5 bases at V and 1 base at J, with 0 bases between the two ends. The CDR3, as DNA: TGCAGCGTTTCTGGGGCCAACGTCCTGACTTTC. Translated, it gives CSVSGANVLTF. Full variable domain (outside the CDR3, taken from reference TRBV29-1 and TRBJ2-6): SAVISQKPSRDICQRGTSLTIQCQVDSQVTMMFWYRQQPGQSLTLIATANQGSEATYESGFVIDKFPISRPNLTFSTLTVSNMSPEDSSIYLCSVSGANVLTFGAGSRLTVL.

This clonotype was detected only a few times. The V call is TRBV20-1, the J call TRBJ2-6, with TRBD1 matching 7 bases. V lost 2 bases, J lost 1 base, and 8 bases stayed unmatched. Germline-derived CDR1 and CDR2 are DFQATT and SNEGSKA (reference sequence). The length of the CDR3 is 17 residues. CDR3 DNA: TGCAGTGCTAGACCTGGGACAGTATCTTCTGGGGCCAACGTCCTGACTTTC. It specifies CSARPGTVSSGANVLTF.

This clonotype was seen ten or more times. The rearrangement uses TRBV30 and TRBJ1-2; TRBD1 might be the D (6 bases). V lost 4 bases and J lost 6, with 9 bases in between. Germline lookup yields CDR1 GTSNPN and CDR2 SVGIG (reference sequence). The CDR3 contains 11 residues. This CDR3 is CAWMSGDGYTF. The CDR3 DNA follows: TGTGCCTGGATGTCAGGGGATGGCTACACCTTC.

V gene TRBV5-1 combines with J gene TRBJ2-7; 10 bases agree with TRBD1. CDR1 and CDR2 (germline): SGHRS, YFSETQ. CDR3 length: 15 amino acids. The junction had 9 bases not matched to a gene; V was cut back by 5 bases and J by 4 bases. This CDR3 is CASRAQTGGAYEQYF. The CDR3 DNA reads TGCGCCAGCAGGGCGCAGACAGGGGGCGCGTACGAGCAGTACTTC.

The chain uses TRBV3-1 and TRBJ2-5; D is ambiguous. Per the germline V gene, CDR1 is LGHDT and CDR2 is YNNKEL (reference sequence). The germline V and J ends were trimmed by 1 base and 2 bases, with 11 bases remaining between them. The CDR3 consists of 15 residues. The CDR3, as DNA: TGTGCCAGCAGCCAAGGGGTATCTAGGCAAGAGACCCAGTACTTC. As protein: CASSQGVSRQETQYF.

For this clonotype: The CDR3 end shows no conserved phenylalanine or tryptophan, and so a read error is likely. The rearrangement joins TRBV7-9 to TRBJ2-2; D uncertain. CDR1 is SEHNR, CDR2 FQNEAQ, per germline (reference sequence). This CDR3 comprises 12 residues. With 5 bases removed from V and 4 bases from J, the gap between germline ends came to 5 bases. CDR3 bases: TGTGCCAGCAGCCAGCCCACCGGGGAGCTGTTTCTT. Translating it yields CASSQPTGELFL.

The CDR3 sequence: CSTYGMAGGEKLFF. CDR3 coding DNA: TGCAGTACCTACGGGATGGCAGGAGGGGAAAAACTGTTTTTT. The V and J genes are TRBV20-1 and TRBJ1-4, with D unresolved. The germline V and J ends were trimmed by 8 bases and 8 bases, with 21 bases remaining between them. The CDR3 contains 14 residues. Per the germline V gene, CDR1 is DFQATT and CDR2 is SNEGSKA (reference sequence).

This clonotype was detected many times. The chain is built from TRBV6-1 and TRBJ2-7; 7 bases are shared with TRBD2. Germline values: CDR1 MNHNS, CDR2 SASEGT. The trim removed 8 bases at V and 2 bases at J, leaving 3 bases unmatched. The CDR3 length is 12 residues. The DNA of the CDR3 is TGTGCCAGCCGCGGGGGACCCTACGAGCAGTACTTC. It encodes CASRGGPYEQYF.

V and J are TRBV7-9 and TRBJ2-7; 10 bases match TRBD2. This CDR3 is built from 18 residues. Germline CDR1 SEHNR, CDR2 FQNEAQ (reference sequence). J gave up 0 bases and V 1 base, and 9 bases lay outside the gene matches. Here the CDR3 DNA reads TGTGCCAGCAGCTTAGAATCTACTAGCGGGGACCCCTCCTACGAGCAGTACTTC. It codes for CASSLESTSGDPSYEQYF. The full variable domain, completed using reference TRBV7-9 and TRBJ2-7, is DTGVSQNPRHKITKRGQNVTFRCDPISEHNRLYWYRQTLGQGPEFLTYFQNEAQLEKSRLLSDRFSAERPKGSFSTLEIQRTEQGDSAMYLCASSLESTSGDPSYEQYFGPGTRLTVT.

As to this clonotype: A junction boundary mismatches the germline segment, possibly from a read error. The V gene is TRBV10-3, the J gene TRBJ2-7; D remains unclear. Per the germline V gene, CDR1 is ENHRY and CDR2 is SYGVKD. CDR3 length: 12 amino acids. This CDR3 reads CASSGGPYGQYF. Here the CDR3 DNA reads TGTGCCAGCAGTGGCGGACCCTACGGGCAGTACTTC.

This clonotype was found many times. V gene TRBV9 combines with J gene TRBJ1-3; D remains unclear. V was clipped by 4 bases and J by 0 bases, with 8 bases between them. The CDR3 is 14 amino acids. Germline-derived CDR1 and CDR2 are SGDLS and YYNGEE. The CDR3 sequence is CASSPPSSGNTIYF. CDR3 nucleotide sequence: TGTGCCAGCAGCCCCCCGAGCTCTGGAAACACCATATATTTT.

The rearrangement uses TRBV2 and TRBJ1-1; the match to TRBD1 covers 8 bases. The junction had 10 bases not matched to a gene; V was cut back by 1 base and J by 0 bases. This CDR3 has 18 amino acids. CDR1 is SNHLY, CDR2 FYNNEI, per germline. The CDR3 protein is CASSEVGQGPGVNTEAFF. The CDR3 DNA is TGTGCCAGCAGTGAAGTCGGACAGGGCCCCGGAGTGAACACTGAAGCTTTCTTT.

The chain joins TRBV5-6 to TRBJ2-5, with 12 bases identical to TRBD2. This CDR3 spans 16 amino acids. The junction had 6 bases not matched to a gene; V was cut back by 1 base and J by 5 bases. Germline CDR1 reads SGHDT; CDR2 reads YYEEEE. The CDR3 sequence: CASSLRRTSGAETQYF. In nucleotides, the CDR3 is TGTGCCAGCAGCTTGCGGCGGACTAGCGGGGCTGAGACCCAGTACTTC.

This clonotype appeared many times. The chain recombines TRBV29-1 with TRBJ2-7, with 7 bases matching TRBD1. V gave up 4 bases and J gave up 3 bases; unmatched junction bases: 6. The CDR3 runs 13 residues. CDR1 SQVTM and CDR2 ANQGSEA come from the germline V gene. The CDR3 region is CSVGDHRGYEQYF. DNA for the CDR3: TGCAGCGTTGGGGACCACAGGGGCTACGAGCAGTACTTC.

On this clonotype: This may be a read error: a much more frequent sequence differs by one nucleotide. This chain joins TRBV5-4 and TRBJ2-5, with TRBD2 matching 10 bases. J gave up 7 bases and V 4 bases, and 10 bases lay outside the gene matches. The CDR3 loop spans 15 amino acids. Germline V gene data show CDR1 as SGHNT and CDR2 as YYREEE (reference sequence). Here the CDR3 DNA reads TGTGCCAGCAGCCCGCCGGGACTAGCGCAGGGGACCCAGTACTTC. The encoded protein is CASSPPGLAQGTQYF.

The V gene is TRBV7-2, the J gene TRBJ2-5, with 14 bases aligning to TRBD2. The germline CDR1 and CDR2 sequences are SGHTA and FQGNSA. With 5 bases clipped from V and 2 bases from J, the junction kept 16 bases outside the gene matches. This CDR3 contains 20 residues. CDR3 in amino acids: CASSPTPGLAGAYRQETQYF. CDR3 sequence (DNA): TGTGCCAGCAGCCCTACCCCGGGACTAGCGGGGGCATATAGACAAGAGACCCAGTACTTC.

J is TRBJ2-3 and V is TRBV7-3, with 9 bases aligning to TRBD2. The CDR3 is 16 residues long. Germline assignment: CDR1 SGHTA and CDR2 FQGTGA. The V and J ends lost 5 bases and 4 bases, in that order; junction bases with no gene match: 10. As DNA, the CDR3 is TGTGCCAGCAGCCCTCGTGGAGCGGGAGGTTCAGATACGCAGTATTTT. Amino acids: CASSPRGAGGSDTQYF.

This clonotype was detected ten times or more. The CDR3 reads CASSEIPRAQNTEAFF. CDR3 bases: TGCGCCAGCAGCGAAATCCCCCGGGCTCAGAACACTGAAGCTTTCTTT. The genes are TRBV5-1 and TRBJ1-1, with no clear D. The V end was cut by 4 bases, the J end by 1 base, with 17 bases between. This CDR3 has 16 residues. In germline, CDR1 is SGHRS, CDR2 YFSETQ. Full variable domain (rest looked up from reference TRBV5-1 and TRBJ1-1): KAGVTQTPRYLIKTRGQQVTLSCSPISGHRSVSWYQQTPGQGLQFLFEYFSETQRNKGNFPGRFSGRQFSNSRSEMNVSTLELGDSALYLCASSEIPRAQNTEAFFGQGTRLTVV.

This sequence joins TRBV29-1 and TRBJ1-2; 8 nucleotides match TRBD1. Germline V CDR1 and CDR2: SQVTM, ANQGSEA. This CDR3 is 13 amino acids long. Unmatched junction bases numbered 9, after V lost 7 bases and J lost 5 bases. The CDR3, as DNA: TGCAGCGGGACAATGACAGGGGTATATGGCTACACCTTC. Translated: CSGTMTGVYGYTF.

In this sample, this clonotype turned up a few times. This chain joins TRBV12-3 or TRBV12-4 and TRBJ1-5; the D gene is possibly TRBD1 (5 bases). This CDR3 has 16 amino acids. The V end was cut by 6 bases, the J end by 1 base, with 16 bases between. The CDR3 coding sequence is TGTGCCAGCAGCGGGGGTTTCGGGGCAAGCAATCAGCCCCAGCATTTT. Amino acid sequence: CASSGGFGASNQPQHF.

For this clonotype: This may stem from a read error, because a much larger clone lies one nucleotide away. Lacking the conserved final phenylalanine or tryptophan, this CDR3 likely reflects a read error. This chain connects TRBV9 to TRBJ1-1; TRBD1 agrees at 9 bases. CDR1 is SGDLS, CDR2 YYNGEE, per germline. CDR3 length equals 15 residues. Trimming cost V 4 bases and J 7 bases; bases outside gene matches: 11. The DNA for the CDR3 is TGTGCCAGCAGCCCTACGGGACAGGGCGACCTTGAAGCTTTCCTT. This gives the protein CASSPTGQGDLEAFL.

As concerns this clonotype: The CDR3 does not close with the conserved phenylalanine or tryptophan, likely indicating a read error. Because the CDR3's place on the DNA is in doubt, the DNA is left out and the CDR3 is given as listed by TCRdb. The rearrangement uses TRBV7-3 and TRBJ2-7; the table assigns TRBD2, which was not confirmed against the DNA. The CDR3 length is 9 residues, termini included. Germline V gene sequence: CDR1 SGHTA, CDR2 FQGTGA. The CDR3 reads CASSPEAGS.

Regarding this clonotype: This sequence may be a read error, since a much larger clone differs from it by one base. The missing conserved phenylalanine or tryptophan at the end of this CDR3 makes a read error likely. J is TRBJ2-5 and V is TRBV2; D remains ambiguous. The end of the DNA aligns better with TRBJ2-7, so the J call may be wrong. This CDR3 has 12 residues. Germline CDR1 reads SNHLY; CDR2 reads FYNNEI. CDR3 DNA: TGTGCCAGCACCGCCACCTCCTACGAGCAGTACCTC. Its translation: CASTATSYEQYL.

The chain links TRBV9 to TRBJ1-5; D not certain. This CDR3 comprises 14 residues. V was shortened by 0 bases and J by 0 bases, with 4 bases between the two germline ends. Germline V gene lookup returns CDR1 SGDLS and CDR2 YYNGEE. The CDR3 here is CASSVESSNQPQHF. CDR3 DNA: TGTGCCAGCAGCGTAGAGTCTAGCAATCAGCCCCAGCATTTT. The full variable domain, its missing parts supplied by reference TRBV9 and TRBJ1-5, is DSGVTQTPKHLITATGQRVTLRCSPRSGDLSVYWYQQSLDQGLQFLIQYYNGEERAKGNILERFSAQQFPDLHSELNLSSLELGDSALYFCASSVESSNQPQHFGDGTRLSIL.